The entry below gives a single TCR beta chain sequence along with its context. These data belong to a study of blood T cell repertoires in COVID-19. Some clones are missing from TCRdb's copy, which holds only in-frame ones; the method was immunoSEQ multiplex PCR. This sample has approximately 110,000 clones, with around 74% found just once. V dropped 0 bases and J dropped 4 bases, with 19 bases sitting between them. The CDR3 runs 18 residues. Germline CDR1 MNHEY, CDR2 SMNVEV (reference sequence). The sequenced material came from peripheral blood. The sequence came from a woman in her sixties or seventies with acute or convalescent COVID-19. The chain uses TRBV27 and TRBJ2-1; tentative D call: TRBD2 (7 bases). The CDR3 nucleotides read TGTGCCAGCAGTTTATCGCGGGGGCCCCCCGTAAGGTACAATGAGCAGTTCTTC. Protein sequence: CASSLSRGPPVRYNEQFF.